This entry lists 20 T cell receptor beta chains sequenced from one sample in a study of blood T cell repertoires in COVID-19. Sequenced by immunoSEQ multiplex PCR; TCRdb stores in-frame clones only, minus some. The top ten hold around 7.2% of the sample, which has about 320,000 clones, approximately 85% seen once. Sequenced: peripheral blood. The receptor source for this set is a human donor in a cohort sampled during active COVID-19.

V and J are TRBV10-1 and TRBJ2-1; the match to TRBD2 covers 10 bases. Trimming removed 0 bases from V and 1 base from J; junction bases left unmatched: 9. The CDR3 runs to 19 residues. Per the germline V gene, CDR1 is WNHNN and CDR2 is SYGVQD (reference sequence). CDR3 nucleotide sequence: TGCGCCAGCAGTGAGTCACGAACCCTAGCGGGGGAGTCCTACAATGAGCAGTTCTTC. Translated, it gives CASSESRTLAGESYNEQFF.

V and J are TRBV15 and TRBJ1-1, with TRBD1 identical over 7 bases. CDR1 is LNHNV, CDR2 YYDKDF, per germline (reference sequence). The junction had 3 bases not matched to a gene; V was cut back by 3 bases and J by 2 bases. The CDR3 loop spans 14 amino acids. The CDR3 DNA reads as TGTGCCACCAGCAGGGACAGGATTAACACTGAAGCTTTCTTT. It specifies CATSRDRINTEAFF. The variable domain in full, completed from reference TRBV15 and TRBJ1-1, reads DAMVIQNPRYQVTQFGKPVTLSCSQTLNHNVMYWYQQKSSQAPKLLFHYYDKDFNNEADTPDNFQSRRPNTSFCFLDIRSPGLGDTAMYLCATSRDRINTEAFFGQGTRLTVV.

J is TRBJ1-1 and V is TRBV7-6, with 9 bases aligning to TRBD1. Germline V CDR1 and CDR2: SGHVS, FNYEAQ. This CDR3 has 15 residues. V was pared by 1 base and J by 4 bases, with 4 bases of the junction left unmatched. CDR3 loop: CASSLGGQGITEAFF. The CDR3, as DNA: TGTGCCAGCAGCTTAGGGGGACAGGGAATCACTGAAGCTTTCTTT.

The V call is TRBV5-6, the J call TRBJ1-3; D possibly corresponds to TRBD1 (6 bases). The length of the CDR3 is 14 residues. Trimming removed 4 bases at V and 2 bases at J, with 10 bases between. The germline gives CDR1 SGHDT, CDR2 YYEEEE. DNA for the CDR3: TGTGCCAGCAGCATACAGGGAACTGGAAACACCATATATTTT. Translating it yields CASSIQGTGNTIYF.

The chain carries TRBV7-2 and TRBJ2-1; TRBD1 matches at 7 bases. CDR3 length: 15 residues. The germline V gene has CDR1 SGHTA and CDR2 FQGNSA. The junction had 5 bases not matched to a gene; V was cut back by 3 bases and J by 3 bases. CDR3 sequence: CASSFSQGDYNEQFF. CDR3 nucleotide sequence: TGTGCCAGCAGCTTTAGCCAGGGGGACTACAATGAGCAGTTCTTC. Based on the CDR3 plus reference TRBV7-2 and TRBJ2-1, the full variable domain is GAGVSQSPSNKVTEKGKDVELRCDPISGHTALYWYRQSLGQGLEFLIYFQGNSAPDKSGLPSDRFSAERTGGSVSTLTIQRTQQEDSAVYLCASSFSQGDYNEQFFGPGTRLTVL.

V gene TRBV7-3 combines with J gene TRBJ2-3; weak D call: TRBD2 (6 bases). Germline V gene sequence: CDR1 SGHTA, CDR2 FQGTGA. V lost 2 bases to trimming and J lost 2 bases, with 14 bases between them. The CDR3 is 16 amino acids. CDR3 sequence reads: CASSLGGYGNTDTQYF. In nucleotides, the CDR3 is TGTGCCAGCAGCTTAGGAGGGTATGGTAACACAGATACGCAGTATTTT.

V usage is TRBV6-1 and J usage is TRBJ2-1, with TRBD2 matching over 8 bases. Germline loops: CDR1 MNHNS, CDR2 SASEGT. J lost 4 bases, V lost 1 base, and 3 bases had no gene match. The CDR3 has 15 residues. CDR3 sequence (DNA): TGTGCCAGCAGTGAAGTAAGCGGGGGATACAATGAGCAGTTCTTC. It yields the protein CASSEVSGGYNEQFF.

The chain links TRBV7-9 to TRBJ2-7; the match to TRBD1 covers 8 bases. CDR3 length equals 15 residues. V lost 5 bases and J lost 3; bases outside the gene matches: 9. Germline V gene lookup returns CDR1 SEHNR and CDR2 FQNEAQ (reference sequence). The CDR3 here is CASSPGTGTFYEQYF. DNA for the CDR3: TGTGCCAGCAGCCCCGGGACAGGAACTTTCTACGAGCAGTACTTC. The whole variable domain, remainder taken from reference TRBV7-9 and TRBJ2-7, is DTGVSQNPRHKITKRGQNVTFRCDPISEHNRLYWYRQTLGQGPEFLTYFQNEAQLEKSRLLSDRFSAERPKGSFSTLEIQRTEQGDSAMYLCASSPGTGTFYEQYFGPGTRLTVT.

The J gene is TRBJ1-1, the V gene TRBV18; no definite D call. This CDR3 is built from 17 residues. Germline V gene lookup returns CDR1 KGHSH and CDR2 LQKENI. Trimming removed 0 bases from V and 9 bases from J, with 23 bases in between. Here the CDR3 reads CASSPPGIGPNGRQAFF. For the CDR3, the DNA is TGTGCCAGCTCACCACCCGGGATAGGGCCGAACGGGCGTCAAGCTTTCTTT.

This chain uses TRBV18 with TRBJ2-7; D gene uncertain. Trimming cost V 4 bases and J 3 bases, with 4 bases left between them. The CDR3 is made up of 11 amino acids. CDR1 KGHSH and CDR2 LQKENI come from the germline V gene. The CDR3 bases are TGTGCCAGCTCACAGCGCTACGAGCAGTACTTC. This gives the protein CASSQRYEQYF.

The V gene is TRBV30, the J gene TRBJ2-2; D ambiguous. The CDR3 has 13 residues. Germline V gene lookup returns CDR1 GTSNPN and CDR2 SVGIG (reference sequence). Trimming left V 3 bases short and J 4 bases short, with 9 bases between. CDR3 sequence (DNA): TGTGCCTGGAGCTTCGAGCCCACCGGGGAGCTGTTTTTT. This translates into CAWSFEPTGELFF.

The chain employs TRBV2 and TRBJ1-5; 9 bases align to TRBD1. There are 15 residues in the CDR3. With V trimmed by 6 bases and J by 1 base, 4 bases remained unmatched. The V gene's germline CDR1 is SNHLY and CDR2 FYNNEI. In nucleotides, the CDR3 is TGTGCCAGCAGACCGGACAGGGGAAGCAATCAGCCCCAGCATTTT. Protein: CASRPDRGSNQPQHF.

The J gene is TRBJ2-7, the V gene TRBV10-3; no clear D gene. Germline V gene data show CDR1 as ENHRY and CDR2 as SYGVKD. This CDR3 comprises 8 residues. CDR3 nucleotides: TGTGCCATCAGTGAGGAGTCTGTC. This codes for CAISEESV.

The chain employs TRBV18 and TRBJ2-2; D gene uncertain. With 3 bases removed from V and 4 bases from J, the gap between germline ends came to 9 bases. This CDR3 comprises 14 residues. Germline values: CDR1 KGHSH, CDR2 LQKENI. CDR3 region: CASSPPVITGELFF. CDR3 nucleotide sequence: TGTGCCAGCTCACCCCCGGTCATCACCGGGGAGCTGTTTTTT.

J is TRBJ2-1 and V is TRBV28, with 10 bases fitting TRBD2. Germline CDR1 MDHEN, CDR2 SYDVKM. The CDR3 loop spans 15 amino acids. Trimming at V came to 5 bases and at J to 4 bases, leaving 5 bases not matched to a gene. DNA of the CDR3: TGTGCCAGCAGTGATGGGACTAGCGAGTACAATGAGCAGTTCTTC. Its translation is CASSDGTSEYNEQFF.

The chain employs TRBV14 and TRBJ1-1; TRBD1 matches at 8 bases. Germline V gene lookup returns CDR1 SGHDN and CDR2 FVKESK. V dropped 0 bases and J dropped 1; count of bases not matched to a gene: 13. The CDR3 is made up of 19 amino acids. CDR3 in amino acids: CASSQDFPPRQGWNTEAFF. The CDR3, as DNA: TGTGCCAGCAGCCAAGATTTCCCCCCCCGACAGGGGTGGAACACTGAAGCTTTCTTT.

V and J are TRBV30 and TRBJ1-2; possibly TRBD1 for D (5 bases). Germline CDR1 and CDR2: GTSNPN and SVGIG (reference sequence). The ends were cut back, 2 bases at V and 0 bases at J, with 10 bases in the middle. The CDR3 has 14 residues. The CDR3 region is CAWSKGISNYGYTF. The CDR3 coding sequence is TGTGCCTGGAGTAAGGGGATTTCTAACTATGGCTACACCTTC.

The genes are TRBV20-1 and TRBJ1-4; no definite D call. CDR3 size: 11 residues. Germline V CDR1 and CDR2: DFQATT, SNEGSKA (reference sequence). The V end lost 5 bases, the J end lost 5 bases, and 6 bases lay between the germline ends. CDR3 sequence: CSAGRNEKLFF. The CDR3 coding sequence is TGCAGTGCTGGCCGAAATGAAAAACTGTTTTTT.

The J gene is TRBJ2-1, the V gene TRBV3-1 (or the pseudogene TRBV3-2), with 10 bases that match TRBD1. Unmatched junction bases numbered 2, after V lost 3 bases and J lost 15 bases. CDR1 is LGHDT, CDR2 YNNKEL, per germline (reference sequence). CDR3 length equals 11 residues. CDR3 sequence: CASSQGTGAFF. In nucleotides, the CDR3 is TGTGCCAGCAGCCAGGGGACAGGGGCGTTCTTC.

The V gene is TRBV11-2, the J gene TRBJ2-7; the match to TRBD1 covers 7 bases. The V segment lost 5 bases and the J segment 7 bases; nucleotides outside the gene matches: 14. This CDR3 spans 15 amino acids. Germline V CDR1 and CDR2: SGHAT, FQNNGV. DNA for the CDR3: TGTGCCAGCAGCACCCACAGGGGAAGTAAGGGGGAGCAGTACTTC. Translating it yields CASSTHRGSKGEQYF. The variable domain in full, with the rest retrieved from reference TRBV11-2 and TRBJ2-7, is EAGVAQSPRYKIIEKRQSVAFWCNPISGHATLYWYQQILGQGPKLLIQFQNNGVVDDSQLPKDRFSAERLKGVDSTLKIQPAKLEDSAVYLCASSTHRGSKGEQYFGPGTRLTVT.